Listed below are T cell receptor beta chains from one sample, sequenced in a study of blood T cells in healthy people across ages. TCRdb re-analysed the 5' RACE reads in MiXCR, keeping a single row per CDR3 protein. The data hold 600,000 or so distinct CDR3 sequences, with around 48% observed a single time. Input material: blood. Source of these receptors: a man older than 75 in good health. Each CDR3 is given with its conserved first and last residue. A D gene is named only where the DNA matches it firmly. The listing skips clone size in some rows; elsewhere it reads once, few, many or a size class.

V,J,D,size,length,CDR3,DNA
TRBV29-1,TRBJ1-2,TRBD1,-,12,CSGGQGDFGYTF,TGCAGCGGTGGACAGGGAGATTTTGGCTACACCTTC
TRBV13,TRBJ1-2,-,-,15,CASSLAVRAHYGYTF,TGTGCCAGCAGCTTAGCCGTCCGGGCTCACTATGGCTACACCTTC
TRBV6-5,TRBJ2-6,-,-,15,CASSYGGSEANVPTF,TGTGCCAGCAGTTACGGGGGGTCTGAGGCCAACGTCCCGACTTTC
TRBV9,TRBJ1-2,TRBD1,-,16,CASSARDRVINYGYTF,TGTGCCAGCAGCGCCCGGGACAGGGTAATTAACTATGGCTACACCTTC
TRBV7-3,TRBJ2-2,TRBD1,-,15,CASSLLTGSTGELFF,TGTGCCAGCAGCTTATTGACAGGGAGCACCGGGGAGCTGTTTTTT
TRBV4-3,TRBJ2-1,-,-,16,CASSQEYSAGRNEQFF,TGCGCCAGCAGCCAAGAGTACTCGGCGGGCCGCAATGAGCAGTTCTTC
TRBV5-1,TRBJ1-1,TRBD1,once,14,CASSSGTDYTEAFF,TGCGCCAGCAGCTCGGGGACAGATTACACTGAAGCTTTCTTT
TRBV10-3,TRBJ2-5,-,few,11,CAIGTQETQYF,TGTGCCATCGGCACTCAAGAGACCCAGTACTTC
TRBV7-2,TRBJ2-1,-,few,15,CASSLERGGLNEQFF,TGTGCCAGCAGCTTAGAGAGGGGGGGCCTCAATGAGCAGTTCTTC
TRBV5-1,TRBJ2-7,TRBD2,few,19,CASSLRLAGGRQPLYEQYF,TGCGCCAGCAGCTTGCGACTAGCGGGGGGACGCCAGCCTCTCTACGAGCAGTACTTC
TRBV12-3/TRBV12-4,TRBJ2-5,-,-,15,CASSLRAGTQETQYF,TGTGCCAGCAGTTTACGGGCAGGGACCCAAGAGACCCAGTACTTC
TRBV12-3/TRBV12-4,TRBJ2-3,TRBD2,-,16,CASSLLGSGNTDTQYF,TGTGCCAGCAGTTTATTGGGGAGCGGGAACACAGATACGCAGTATTTT
TRBV24-1,TRBJ2-5,TRBD1,-,16,CATSDSRTGGQETQYF,TGTGCCACCAGTGATTCCCGGACAGGGGGCCAAGAGACCCAGTACTTC
TRBV12-3/TRBV12-4,TRBJ2-7,TRBD1,-,15,CASSLYPGGEYEQYF,TGTGCCAGCAGTTTATATCCAGGGGGCGAGTACGAGCAGTACTTC
TRBV20-1,TRBJ2-7,-,-,15,CSNRNVNGMSYEQYF,TGCAGTAATCGTAATGTGAACGGCATGTCCTACGAGCAGTACTTC
TRBV6-2/TRBV6-3,TRBJ2-7,-,-,16,CASSYSPGTYDNEQYF,TGTGCCAGCAGTTACTCTCCCGGGACATACGACAATGAGCAGTACTTC
TRBV12-3/TRBV12-4,TRBJ1-5,-,-,20,CASSPRISGTGEYSNQPQHF,TGTGCCAGCAGCCCTAGAATCTCCGGGACGGGGGAATATAGCAATCAGCCCCAGCATTTT
TRBV10-2,TRBJ1-1,-,-,14,CASSERGTNTEAFF,TGCGCCAGCAGTGAGCGGGGGACGAACACTGAAGCTTTCTTT
TRBV10-3,TRBJ2-1,-,-,13,CTISPPGGGEQFF,TGTACCATCAGCCCACCCGGAGGGGGTGAGCAGTTCTTC
TRBV20-1,TRBJ2-1,TRBD2,-,15,CSLRGLAGGVNEQFF,TGCAGCCTCCGGGGGCTAGCGGGAGGGGTCAATGAGCAGTTCTTC
TRBV6-6,TRBJ2-7,-,many,14,CASRDGQRSYEQYF,TGTGCCAGCAGGGACGGTCAGCGGTCCTACGAGCAGTACTTC
TRBV20-1,TRBJ2-3,TRBD2,-,16,CSARGIVGGAPDTQYF,TGCAGTGCTAGAGGGATCGTGGGAGGGGCCCCAGATACGCAGTATTTT
TRBV5-1,TRBJ1-1,-,-,14,CASNPTAENTEAFF,TGCGCCAGCAACCCGACAGCTGAGAACACTGAAGCTTTCTTT
TRBV7-2,TRBJ2-7,-,few,14,CASSATLIPYEQYF,TGTGCCAGCAGCGCGACTCTTATCCCCTACGAGCAGTACTTC
TRBV7-2,TRBJ2-5,-,-,13,CASSVAGTETQYF,TGTGCCAGCAGCGTAGCAGGGACGGAGACCCAGTACTTC
TRBV5-1,TRBJ2-3,-,-,16,CASSATGTQSTDTQYF,TGCGCCAGCAGCGCTACCGGGACCCAGAGCACAGATACGCAGTATTTT
TRBV2,TRBJ2-7,TRBD2,few,14,CASMRLAQRYEQYF,TGTGCCAGCATGAGACTAGCGCAGCGCTACGAGCAGTACTTC
TRBV7-9,TRBJ2-1,-,-,13,CTTAGRFGNEQFF,TGTACCACCGCGGGACGTTTTGGGAATGAGCAGTTCTTC
TRBV30,TRBJ2-1,TRBD2,once,16,CAWSRGVNLRGDEQFF,TGTGCCTGGAGCCGGGGGGTGAACTTACGGGGTGATGAGCAGTTCTTC
TRBV3-1,TRBJ1-1,-,-,12,CASSHQAAEAFF,TGTGCCAGCAGCCACCAAGCTGCTGAAGCTTTCTTT
TRBV7-6,TRBJ2-1,-,few,15,CASSLNFGGHNEQFF,TGTGCCAGCAGCTTAAATTTTGGCGGCCACAATGAGCAGTTCTTC
TRBV6-6,TRBJ2-1,TRBD2,many,14,CASSYSGLDVEQFF,TGTGCCAGCAGTTACTCGGGACTAGACGTTGAGCAGTTCTTC
TRBV29-1,TRBJ2-4,TRBD2,few,12,CSVSKRSGEQYF,TGCAGCGTTTCTAAACGGAGCGGGGAGCAGTACTTC
TRBV20-1,TRBJ2-2,-,-,17,CSARDSRLDLGTGELFF,TGCAGTGCTAGAGATTCGAGGTTGGACCTGGGGACCGGGGAGCTGTTTTTT
TRBV2,TRBJ2-5,-,-,15,CASSGRLGPQETQYF,TGTGCCAGCAGTGGACGTTTGGGCCCCCAAGAGACCCAGTACTTC
TRBV20-1,TRBJ1-1,-,-,14,CSVHQGPQNTEAFF,TGCAGTGTCCACCAGGGGCCACAGAACACTGAAGCTTTCTTT
TRBV7-2,TRBJ1-4,TRBD1,-,14,CASSFRGRNEKLFF,TGTGCCAGCAGCTTCAGGGGGCGAAATGAAAAACTGTTTTTT
TRBV29-1,TRBJ1-2,-,few,16,CSVQRGDRSGPYGYTF,TGCAGCGTCCAAAGGGGAGACAGGTCCGGTCCCTATGGCTACACCTTC
TRBV29-1,TRBJ1-2,-,few,13,CSGGGGLSYGYTF,TGCAGCGGGGGAGGGGGACTCAGCTATGGCTACACCTTC
TRBV20-1,TRBJ1-2,TRBD1,-,13,CSAETGEFGGYTF,TGCAGTGCTGAGACAGGGGAGTTTGGAGGCTACACCTTC
TRBV15,TRBJ2-7,-,-,15,CATSRARTVYSEQYF,TGTGCCACCAGCAGAGCCCGGACCGTCTACTCCGAGCAGTACTTC
TRBV7-9,TRBJ1-6,-,many,16,CASSFRDRTNNSPLHF,TGTGCCAGCAGCTTTCGGGATCGCACCAATAATTCACCCCTCCACTTT
TRBV7-9,TRBJ1-4,-,-,18,CASSLVPRGRPVSEKLFF,TGTGCCAGCAGCTTAGTTCCCCGAGGCAGGCCAGTTTCTGAAAAACTGTTTTTT
TRBV10-3,TRBJ2-5,-,few,16,CAISGLGQGGRETQYF,TGTGCCATCAGTGGACTTGGGCAGGGTGGGCGAGAGACCCAGTACTTC
TRBV7-2,TRBJ1-6,-,-,13,CASSLESRSPLHF,TGTGCCAGCAGCTTAGAATCCCGTTCACCCCTCCACTTT
TRBV20-1,TRBJ2-7,TRBD1,few,14,CSASRTGGPYEQYF,TGCAGTGCTAGTAGGACAGGGGGCCCCTACGAGCAGTACTTC
TRBV3-1,TRBJ1-1,TRBD1,-,14,CASSHGQGGTEAFF,TGTGCCAGCAGCCACGGACAGGGTGGCACTGAAGCTTTCTTT
TRBV7-2,TRBJ2-1,-,-,15,CASSLEGRTIGEQFF,TGTGCCAGCAGCTTAGAAGGGAGGACTATTGGTGAGCAGTTCTTC
TRBV6-5,TRBJ2-7,TRBD1,-,13,CAGRTGPSYEQYF,TGTGCCGGCAGGACAGGCCCTTCCTACGAGCAGTACTTC
TRBV20-1,TRBJ2-5,TRBD1,-,12,CSADRGRETQYF,TGCAGTGCTGACAGGGGTCGGGAGACCCAGTACTTC
TRBV20-1,TRBJ2-3,-,-,13,CSASPGAPDTQYF,TGCAGTGCTAGCCCCGGGGCCCCAGATACGCAGTATTTT